The 7 T cell receptor beta chains below all came from one sample that was sequenced in a study of technical replicates of blood from several donors. Measured with immunoSEQ multiplex PCR; TCRdb has only the in-frame clones, and not every one. The table lists around 68,000 clones, approximately 97% of them singletons. Input material: T cells isolated from PBMCs. Source of these receptors: a human donor in good health.

The CDR3 coding sequence is TGTGCCTGGACAGACAACTTCAATCAGCCCCAGCATTTT. Protein sequence: CAWTDNFNQPQHF. This sequence joins TRBV30 and TRBJ1-5, with unresolved D. Germline loops: CDR1 GTSNPN, CDR2 SVGIG (reference sequence). V was shortened by 4 bases and J by 3 bases, with 10 bases between the two germline ends. The CDR3 has 13 residues.

The chain couples TRBV13 to TRBJ1-3; 8 bases are shared with TRBD1. Per germline, CDR1 PRHDT and CDR2 FYEKMQ (reference sequence). Unmatched junction bases numbered 9, after V lost 5 bases and J lost 0 bases. The CDR3 is 17 residues long. CDR3 region: CASSIPGQGPSGNTIYF. The CDR3 DNA reads as TGTGCCAGCAGCATACCCGGACAGGGCCCCTCTGGAAACACCATATATTTT.

The chain links TRBV7-2 to TRBJ2-7; 9 positions agree with TRBD1. This CDR3 spans 14 amino acids. Germline CDR1 SGHTA, CDR2 FQGNSA. The V and J ends lost 3 bases and 7 bases, in that order; junction bases with no gene match: 7. CDR3 residues: CASSLETGGGEQYF. CDR3 nucleotide sequence: TGTGCCAGCAGCTTGGAGACAGGGGGAGGGGAGCAGTACTTC.

This rearrangement joins TRBV13 to TRBJ2-7; no clear D gene. V lost 4 bases to trimming and J lost 3 bases, with 10 bases between them. Germline values: CDR1 PRHDT, CDR2 FYEKMQ (reference sequence). This CDR3 has 13 amino acids. The CDR3 protein is CASSSFSFYEQYF. CDR3 DNA sequence: TGTGCCAGCAGCTCTTTTTCCTTCTACGAGCAGTACTTC.

The V and J genes are TRBV5-1 and TRBJ2-3; 7 bases map to TRBD2. Unmatched junction bases numbered 6, after V lost 2 bases and J lost 3 bases. CDR3 length equals 15 residues. The germline CDR1 and CDR2 sequences are SGHRS and YFSETQ. This CDR3 is CASSLEGRVTDTQYF. For the CDR3, the DNA is TGCGCCAGCAGCTTAGAGGGGAGGGTAACAGATACGCAGTATTTT.

This clone was seen only once. The gene calls are TRBV7-8 and TRBJ1-1; the D gene is possibly TRBD1 (5 bases). V was shortened by 5 bases and J by 0 bases, with 10 bases between the two germline ends. CDR1 SGHVS and CDR2 FQNEAQ come from the germline V gene. This CDR3 comprises 14 residues. The CDR3, as DNA: TGTGCCAGCAGCCATGGACAACTGAACACTGAAGCTTTCTTT. The encoded protein is CASSHGQLNTEAFF.

This chain's CDR3 is CASSGTSGSTDTQYF. CDR3 nucleotide sequence: TGTGCCAGCAGCGGTACTAGCGGGAGCACAGATACGCAGTATTTT. The chain employs TRBV5-4 and TRBJ2-3, with 9 bases fitting TRBD2. The V gene's germline CDR1 is SGHNT and CDR2 YYREEE (reference sequence). Unmatched junction bases numbered 3, after V lost 4 bases and J lost 0 bases. The CDR3 spans 15 residues.